A selection of T cell receptor beta chains follows, all from one sample in a study of siplizumab effects on memory and regulatory T cells. Clones were read by immunoSEQ multiplex PCR, and TCRdb kept only the in-frame ones, dropping some. The repertoire includes 50,000 to 60,000 clones, less than 90% of them detected once, and roughly 0.3% sits in the top ten. The sequencing input was naive CD8+ T cells sorted from blood. The origin of the receptors is a human donor in good health. Both conserved end residues are part of each CDR3. A D gene is named only where the DNA matches it firmly. Expanded clones are given a class, and other clones once, few, many or no size at all.

CDR3 length	clone size	V gene	D gene	J gene	CDR3 DNA	CDR3 protein
15	NA	TRBV7-2	NA	TRBJ2-7	TGTGCCAGCAGATCAATCGACACCGAAACCTACGAGCAGTACTTC	CASRSIDTETYEQYF
13	NA	TRBV5-1	NA	TRBJ2-1	TGCGCCAGCAGCACGGGAGTTTTGAATGAGCAGTTCTTC	CASSTGVLNEQFF
13	few	TRBV2	NA	TRBJ1-5	TGTGCCAGCAAGGTGGGAAGCAATCAGCCCCAGCATTTT	CASKVGSNQPQHF
17	NA	TRBV5-1	NA	TRBJ2-1	TGCGCCAGCAGCCTGCGTGGTAGCGGAGCTCGCAACAATGAGCAGTTCTTC	CASSLRGSGARNNEQFF
15	NA	TRBV4-1	NA	TRBJ2-2	TGCGCCAGCAGCCAAGAACGAGCTTACACCGGGGAGCTGTTTTTT	CASSQERAYTGELFF
18	NA	TRBV7-6	TRBD2	TRBJ2-1	TGTGCCAGCACCTGGCTTAGTAGCGGGAGGAGCTCCTACAATGAGCAGTTCTTC	CASTWLSSGRSSYNEQFF
15	NA	TRBV29-1	NA	TRBJ1-1	TGCAGCGCAGAAGGGGCAGGGATTGGGAACACTGAAGCTTTCTTT	CSAEGAGIGNTEAFF
11	NA	TRBV4-1	NA	TRBJ1-2	TGCGCCAGCAGCCAAGAGAAAGGGCTCGACTTC	CASSQEKGLDF
13	NA	TRBV19	NA	TRBJ2-7	TGTGCCAGTAGTATCGGACATACCTACGAGCAGTACTTC	CASSIGHTYEQYF
19	NA	TRBV19	TRBD1	TRBJ1-5	TGTGCCAGTAGTAAGGGACAGACCTCCCTTCTGTATAGCAATCAGCCCCAGCATTTT	CASSKGQTSLLYSNQPQHF
13	few	TRBV16	NA	TRBJ1-3	TGTGCCAGCAGCCAATCGTCTGGAAACACCATATATTTT	CASSQSSGNTIYF
16	once	TRBV5-1	NA	TRBJ2-2	TGCGCCAGCAGCTTTCAGGACAGAGTAAGCCCCGGGGAGCTGTTTTTT	CASSFQDRVSPGELFF
16	NA	TRBV21-1	NA	TRBJ2-7	TGTGCCAGCAGCAAAATCCGTAGGGACAGGGCGGGCGAGCAGTACTTC	CASSKIRRDRAGEQYF
14	NA	TRBV19	NA	TRBJ1-1	TGTGCCAGTAGTATTCGGGCAGAGAACACTGAAGCTTTCTTT	CASSIRAENTEAFF
13	NA	TRBV29-1	NA	TRBJ1-2	TGCAGCGCCCTCGGAGGAGGGGGCTATGGCTACACCTTC	CSALGGGGYGYTF
13	NA	TRBV9	NA	TRBJ1-1	TGTGCCAGCAGCGTTCCCGGGAACACTGAAGCTTTCTTT	CASSVPGNTEAFF
12	NA	TRBV13	NA	TRBJ1-2	TGTGCCAGCCGAGGAGGGTCCTATGGCTACACCTTC	CASRGGSYGYTF
13	once	TRBV2	NA	TRBJ2-7	TGTGCCAGCAGTGACGGCAGTTCCTACGAGCAGTACTTC	CASSDGSSYEQYF
15	NA	TRBV9	TRBD1	TRBJ1-1	TGTGCCAGCAGCAACCAGCAGGGGGTACACACTGAAGCTTTCTTT	CASSNQQGVHTEAFF
14	NA	TRBV18	NA	TRBJ1-4	TGTGCCAGCTCACCCGAGACAGCGCCGGGAAAACTGTTTTTT	CASSPETAPGKLFF